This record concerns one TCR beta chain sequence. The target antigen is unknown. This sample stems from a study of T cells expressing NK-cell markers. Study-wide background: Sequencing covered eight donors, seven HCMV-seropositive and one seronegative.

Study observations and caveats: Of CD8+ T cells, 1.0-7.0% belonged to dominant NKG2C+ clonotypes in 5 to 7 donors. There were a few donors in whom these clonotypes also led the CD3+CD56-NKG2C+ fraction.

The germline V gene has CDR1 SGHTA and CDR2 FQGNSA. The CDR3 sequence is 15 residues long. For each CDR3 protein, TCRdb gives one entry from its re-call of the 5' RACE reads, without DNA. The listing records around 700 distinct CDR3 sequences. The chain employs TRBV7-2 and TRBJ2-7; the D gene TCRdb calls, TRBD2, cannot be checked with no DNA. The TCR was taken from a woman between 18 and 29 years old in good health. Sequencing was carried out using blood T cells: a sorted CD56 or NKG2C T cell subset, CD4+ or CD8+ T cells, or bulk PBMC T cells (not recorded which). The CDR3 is CASSFWTSGPYEQYF. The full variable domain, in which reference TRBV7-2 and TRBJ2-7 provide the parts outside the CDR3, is GAGVSQSPSNKVTEKGKDVELRCDPISGHTALYWYRQSLGQGLEFLIYFQGNSAPDKSGLPSDRFSAERTGGSVSTLTIQRTQQEDSAVYLCASSFWTSGPYEQYFGPGTRLTVT.